Each of the 25 T cell receptor beta chains below was sequenced from the same sample in a study of shared clonotypes between healthy human individuals (dated by TCRdb to the early 2020s). Libraries were constructed by the immunoSEQ multiplex PCR assay. The clones in this table, taken by TCRdb from immuneACCESS, are in-frame only. Not every clone is retained; where verified, under half of the shortfall comes from an unresolved V gene, and the cause of the rest is unknown. The sample includes more than 500,000 clones, with about 96% observed a single time. In total, the top ten clones hold about 0.06% of the sample. The source material was naive CD4+ T cells sorted from blood. The sample's cell subset or site label, in plain terms: CD45RA+ positively selected. The receptors here all came from a woman in her twenties or thirties in good health.

The chain couples TRBV5-4 to TRBJ2-3, with D possibly matching TRBD1 (8 bases). The V gene's germline CDR1 is SGHNT and CDR2 YYREEE (reference sequence). Trimming stripped 0 bases from V and 4 bases from J, with 15 bases between. CDR3 length equals 16 residues. DNA of the CDR3: TGTGCCAGCAGCTTGGTCCACACAGGGGGGGCAGATACGCAGTATTTT. Translating gives CASSLVHTGGADTQYF.

The CDR3 DNA reads as TGCGCCAGCAGCCACAGCCAGGGGGGCATCTCTGGAAACACCATATATTTT. Residues: CASSHSQGGISGNTIYF. The V call is TRBV5-1, the J call TRBJ1-3; 7 nucleotides align to TRBD1. The CDR3 is made up of 17 amino acids. The germline V gene encodes CDR1 SGHRS and CDR2 YFSETQ. With V trimmed by 4 bases and J by 0 bases, 10 bases remained unmatched.

The rearrangement joins TRBV7-2 to TRBJ1-1; a possible D gene is TRBD1 (5 bases). There are 12 residues in the CDR3. CDR1 and CDR2 from the germline V gene are SGHTA and FQGNSA. Trimming took off 6 bases at V and 8 bases at J, with 13 bases between the two ends. The CDR3 protein is CASRVQGGEAFF. Written as DNA, the CDR3 is TGTGCCAGCAGGGTGCAGGGTGGAGAAGCTTTCTTT.

The rearrangement uses TRBV18 and TRBJ2-5, with D possibly matching TRBD1 (5 bases). The ends were cut back, 4 bases at V and 1 base at J, with 7 bases in the middle. Germline-derived CDR1 and CDR2 are KGHSH and LQKENI. The CDR3 consists of 13 residues. The CDR3 DNA follows: TGTGCCAGCTCACGGACATTCCAAGAGACCCAGTACTTC. It codes for CASSRTFQETQYF.

As regards this clone: The identical CDR3 is also encoded by other nucleotide sequences in the sample. The V call is TRBV5-6, the J call TRBJ1-5; D remains ambiguous. V lost 2 bases and J lost 4, with 7 bases in between. The CDR3 consists of 13 residues. CDR1 SGHDT and CDR2 YYEEEE come from the germline V gene. Here the CDR3 reads CASSLGLNQPQHF. Written as DNA, the CDR3 is TGTGCCAGCAGCTTAGGGCTAAATCAGCCCCAGCATTTT.

CDR3 protein: CASSPGITDTQYF. In DNA, the CDR3 is TGTGCCAGCTCACCAGGGATCACAGATACGCAGTATTTT. The chain is built from TRBV18 and TRBJ2-3; D is unclear. Trimming removed 2 bases at V and 2 bases at J, with 5 bases between. Germline loops: CDR1 KGHSH, CDR2 LQKENI. The CDR3 extends over 13 amino acids.

Regarding this clone: Other DNA sequences of this sample code for an identical CDR3. The chain employs TRBV5-1 and TRBJ2-5; D tentatively fits TRBD1 or TRBD2 (5 bases each). Trimming took 0 bases from V and 5 from J, leaving 8 bases between them. The CDR3 sequence is 13 residues long. Per the germline V gene, CDR1 is SGHRS and CDR2 is YFSETQ. The CDR3 nucleotides read TGCGCCAGCAGCTTGGGGGGGAGCGAGACCCAGTACTTC. It codes for CASSLGGSETQYF.

This rearrangement joins TRBV29-1 to TRBJ2-1; TRBD1 or TRBD2 may be the D gene (5 bases each). CDR3 length equals 15 residues. Trimming left V 4 bases short and J 4 bases short, with 17 bases between. Germline V gene lookup returns CDR1 SQVTM and CDR2 ANQGSEA. CDR3 sequence: CSVGGRKRGYNEQFF. In nucleotides, the CDR3 is TGCAGCGTTGGAGGACGGAAGAGGGGATACAATGAGCAGTTCTTC.

The chain links TRBV5-8 to TRBJ1-4; D is possibly TRBD1 (6 bases). Germline V gene data show CDR1 as SGHTS and CDR2 as YDEGEE. The CDR3 extends over 14 amino acids. The germline V and J ends were trimmed by 0 bases and 10 bases, with 13 bases remaining between them. CDR3 nucleotides: TGTGCCAGCAGCTTGGACAGGGCTGGAGTAAAACTGTTTTTT. Translated, it gives CASSLDRAGVKLFF. The full variable domain, with the rest looked up from reference TRBV5-8 and TRBJ1-4, is EAGVTQSPTHLIKTRGQQATLRCSPISGHTSVYWYQQALGLGLQFLLWYDEGEERNRGNFPPRFSGRQFPNYSSELNVNALELEDSALYLCASSLDRAGVKLFFGSGTQLSVL.

The rearrangement links TRBV5-1 to TRBJ2-1; 14 positions agree with TRBD2. The germline V gene has CDR1 SGHRS and CDR2 YFSETQ. This CDR3 is 17 amino acids long. Trimming took 3 bases from V and 6 from J; bases not matched to a gene: 8. CDR3 nucleotide sequence: TGCGCCAGCAGCTCTAGACTAGCGGGAGGGAAGGGCAATGAGCAGTTCTTC. Translation: CASSSRLAGGKGNEQFF.

The chain employs TRBV7-2 and TRBJ1-5; TRBD1 matches 8 bases. This CDR3 has 13 residues. Germline loops: CDR1 SGHTA, CDR2 FQGNSA. V gave up 10 bases and J gave up 5 bases; unmatched junction bases: 7. The CDR3 DNA sequence: TGTGCCAAACCGGGACAGGACGATCAGCCCCAGCATTTT. Its protein is CAKPGQDDQPQHF.

The chain combines TRBV27 with TRBJ2-7; the D is unclear. The CDR3 loop spans 14 amino acids. The V and J ends lost 2 bases and 3 bases respectively, with 11 bases between them. CDR1 MNHEY and CDR2 SMNVEV come from the germline V gene (reference sequence). CDR3 residues: CASSLDGLIYEQYF. As DNA, the CDR3 is TGTGCCAGCAGTTTAGACGGATTAATCTACGAGCAGTACTTC.

CDR3 DNA: TGTGCCAGCGGATGGAGGAGAACTCAAGTCTCTGGAAACACCATATATTTT. Protein product: CASGWRRTQVSGNTIYF. The chain combines TRBV27 with TRBJ1-3; D is undetermined. This CDR3 contains 17 residues. Trimming stripped 8 bases from V and 0 bases from J, with 20 bases between. CDR1 is MNHEY, CDR2 SMNVEV, per germline (reference sequence).

The rearrangement uses TRBV7-9 and TRBJ1-3; D ambiguous. Trimming removed 9 bases at V and 0 bases at J, with 21 bases between. The CDR3 extends over 17 amino acids. CDR1 is SEHNR, CDR2 FQNEAQ, per germline (reference sequence). Written as DNA, the CDR3 is TGTGCCAGTGTGGGAGCCGGGCTCCCTGACTCTGGAAACACCATATATTTT. Translation gives CASVGAGLPDSGNTIYF.

The CDR3 DNA reads as TGTGCCAGCAGCTTGCCCAGCAACTACGAGCAGTACTTC. As protein: CASSLPSNYEQYF. V gene TRBV5-4 combines with J gene TRBJ2-5, with D unclear. TRBJ2-7 matches the DNA end more closely, so the J call is doubtful. This CDR3 has 13 residues. The germline V gene encodes CDR1 SGHNT and CDR2 YYREEE (reference sequence).

CDR3 DNA: TGTGCCAGCAGTGAAGATTCGGCGGGAGGGCAAGAGACCCAGTACTTC. Its protein is CASSEDSAGGQETQYF. The chain joins TRBV2 to TRBJ2-5, with 9 bases aligning to TRBD2. The germline gives CDR1 SNHLY, CDR2 FYNNEI. CDR3 size: 16 residues. V shed 1 base, J shed 2 bases, and the junction held 5 bases outside the gene matches.

The chain is built from TRBV7-8 and TRBJ2-7, with 8 bases that match TRBD1. CDR1 is SGHVS, CDR2 FQNEAQ, per germline. The ends lost 4 bases at V and 3 bases at J; junction bases unmatched: 8. The CDR3 loop spans 15 amino acids. As DNA, the CDR3 is TGTGCCAGCAGCTCCCAGACAGGGGCAATCTACGAGCAGTACTTC. It translates to CASSSQTGAIYEQYF. The full variable domain, completed using reference TRBV7-8 and TRBJ2-7, is GAGVSQSPRYKVAKRGQDVALRCDPISGHVSLFWYQQALGQGPEFLTYFQNEAQLDKSGLPSDRFFAERPEGSVSTLKIQRTQQEDSAVYLCASSSQTGAIYEQYFGPGTRLTVT.

The count of this clone is one. The chain combines TRBV2 with TRBJ1-1; D not resolved. CDR1 is SNHLY and CDR2 is FYNNEI in the germline V gene. The CDR3 contains 14 residues. The V and J ends lost 4 bases and 0 bases respectively, with 9 bases between them. In nucleotides, the CDR3 is TGTGCCAGCAGTGTGCGGCGGTTGAACACTGAAGCTTTCTTT. It yields the protein CASSVRRLNTEAFF.

V and J are TRBV29-1 and TRBJ2-7; D is undetermined. The CDR3 is 11 amino acids. Trimming left V 4 bases short and J 2 bases short, with 6 bases between. Germline V gene lookup returns CDR1 SQVTM and CDR2 ANQGSEA. This CDR3 reads CSVAHPYEQYF. The CDR3 nucleotides are TGCAGCGTTGCCCACCCCTACGAGCAGTACTTC.

The rearrangement joins TRBV28 to TRBJ1-2; 9 nucleotides match TRBD1. V shed 3 bases and J 4 bases; nucleotides not matched to a gene: 12. This CDR3 comprises 17 residues. Germline V gene lookup returns CDR1 MDHEN and CDR2 SYDVKM. CDR3 protein: CASSFVGTGRMTYGYTF. In DNA form, the CDR3 reads TGTGCCAGCAGTTTCGTCGGGACAGGGCGGATGACCTATGGCTACACCTTC.

The J gene is TRBJ1-5, the V gene TRBV10-2; the D gene is possibly TRBD1 (5 bases). This CDR3 contains 18 residues. V gave up 1 base and J gave up 1 base, with 17 bases separating them. The germline CDR1 and CDR2 sequences are WSHSY and SAAADI. The CDR3 here is CASSELAGPGASNQPQHF. CDR3 DNA: TGCGCCAGCAGTGAGTTGGCCGGGCCCGGGGCAAGCAATCAGCCCCAGCATTTT.

The chain uses TRBV6-5 and TRBJ1-1, with D uncertain. The CDR3 is 13 amino acids. From germline, CDR1 is MNHEY and CDR2 SVGAGI. Between the trimmed V and J ends, which lost 0 bases and 8 bases, there was a span of 10 bases. The CDR3 region has the DNA TGTGCCAGCAGTTACTCGTTTCAGATAGAAGCTTTCTTT. Translation: CASSYSFQIEAFF.

The chain uses TRBV7-2 and TRBJ2-1; the D is unclear. Germline values: CDR1 SGHTA, CDR2 FQGNSA. CDR3 length: 12 amino acids. V was cut by 1 base and J by 8 bases, with 6 bases left in between. Written as DNA, the CDR3 is TGTGCCAGCAGCTTAGATACCGATGAGCAGTTCTTC. It translates to CASSLDTDEQFF.

The chain has TRBV2 and TRBJ1-2; D remains ambiguous. Per germline, CDR1 SNHLY and CDR2 FYNNEI. V was cut by 4 bases and J by 2 bases, with 8 bases left in between. The CDR3 has 13 amino acids. CDR3 in DNA: TGTGCCAGCAGTGCTCTCTCGAACTATGGCTACACCTTC. Its translation is CASSALSNYGYTF. The whole variable domain, remainder taken from reference TRBV2 and TRBJ1-2, is EPEVTQTPSHQVTQMGQEVILRCVPISNHLYFYWYRQILGQKVEFLVSFYNNEISEKSEIFDDQFSVERPDGSNFTLKIRSTKLEDSAMYFCASSALSNYGYTFGSGTRLTVV.

This clone was seen once. V and J are TRBV19 and TRBJ2-1; 8 bases map to TRBD1. V dropped 2 bases and J dropped 11; count of bases not matched to a gene: 11. This CDR3 is 15 amino acids long. Germline V gives CDR1 LNHDA, CDR2 SQIVND (reference sequence). This CDR3 is CASSIPGQEGLKQFF. In nucleotides, the CDR3 is TGTGCCAGTAGTATACCGGGACAGGAGGGTTTGAAGCAGTTCTTC.